The 13 T cell receptor beta chains below all came from one sample that was sequenced in a study of cytomegalovirus exposure and HLA in healthy donors. The PCR made use of 60 Vbeta and 13 Jbeta primers. Profiled with immunoSEQ multiplex PCR; TCRdb holds only in-frame clones, not every one. The data show about 160,000 clones, with approximately 80% seen just once and under 2.5% held by the top ten. The sample was PBMCs. The receptors here all came from a man aged 45-65 years in good health and CMV-seropositive.

The chain uses TRBV12-5 and TRBJ2-7; D is unresolved. The CDR3 covers 12 residues. Germline lookup yields CDR1 LGHNT and CDR2 FRNRAP. V lost 1 base and J 2 bases, leaving 3 bases between the germline ends. CDR3 sequence: CASGLGTYEQYF. DNA of the CDR3: TGTGCTAGTGGTTTGGGTACCTACGAGCAGTACTTC.

The chain employs TRBV4-2 and TRBJ2-7; possibly TRBD2 for D (5 bases). Germline V gene data show CDR1 as LGHNA and CDR2 as YNFKEQ. CDR3 size: 17 residues. The germline V and J ends were trimmed by 7 bases and 4 bases, with 26 bases remaining between them. Here the CDR3 reads CASTPSLRRSSDYEQYF. For the CDR3, the DNA is TGTGCCAGCACCCCGAGCCTAAGGAGGAGTAGCGATTACGAGCAGTACTTC.

This sequence joins TRBV4-3 and TRBJ2-1; the D gene is possibly TRBD2 (7 bases). The CDR3 totals 17 residues. Germline CDR1 reads LGHNA; CDR2 reads YSLEER. The ends were cut back, 0 bases at V and 11 bases at J, with 23 bases in the middle. CDR3 bases: TGCGCCAGCAGCCAAGAGCGGGGGCCGATCTCTGTCTACCAGCAGTTCTTC. It encodes CASSQERGPISVYQQFF.

This clone has more than one count but fewer than ten. The rearrangement uses TRBV11-2 and TRBJ2-7; 8 bases are shared with TRBD1. The J segment lost 1 base and the V segment lost 4 bases, leaving 9 bases of the junction unmatched. This CDR3 spans 16 amino acids. Germline V gene sequence: CDR1 SGHAT, CDR2 FQNNGV. Here the CDR3 reads CASSSARGRSSYEQYF. CDR3 nucleotides: TGTGCCAGCAGCTCGGCCAGGGGGCGATCGTCCTACGAGCAGTACTTC.

To note about this clone: Mismatch with germline at one junction end may stem from a read error. V is TRBV9 and J is TRBJ2-5; D perhaps matches TRBD1 (6 bases). The CDR3 runs 15 residues. Germline lookup yields CDR1 SGDLS and CDR2 YYNGEE. The CDR3 reads CASSVATGRQEAQYF. Here the CDR3 DNA reads TGTGCCAGCAGCGTAGCTACAGGGAGACAAGAGGCCCAGTACTTC.

This rearrangement joins TRBV6-4 to TRBJ2-3; D call uncertain. Germline V gene lookup returns CDR1 MRHNA and CDR2 SNTAGT. V shed 3 bases and J shed 0 bases, with 7 bases lying between them. This CDR3 comprises 14 residues. The CDR3 is CASSDRGSTDTQYF. Here the CDR3 DNA reads TGTGCCAGCAGTGATCGCGGTAGCACAGATACGCAGTATTTT.

The chain has TRBV7-8 and TRBJ2-7; TRBD2 matches at 7 bases. This CDR3 has 14 residues. The V gene end was trimmed by 5 bases and the J gene end by 2 bases; junction bases not matched to a gene: 6. Germline CDR1 is SGHVS and CDR2 is FQNEAQ. The CDR3 DNA reads as TGTGCCAGCAGCATGCGGGGGTTGGCCTACGAGCAGTACTTC. Its translation is CASSMRGLAYEQYF.

The genes are TRBV12-5 and TRBJ2-1, with 8 bases lining up with TRBD1. The V gene end was trimmed by 1 base and the J gene end by 7 bases; junction bases not matched to a gene: 0. Germline V gene data show CDR1 as LGHNT and CDR2 as FRNRAP. The CDR3 spans 13 residues. The CDR3 sequence is CASGLGQGNEQFF. CDR3 nucleotide sequence: TGTGCTAGTGGTTTGGGACAGGGGAATGAGCAGTTCTTC.

The chain uses TRBV4-1 and TRBJ2-7, with 9 bases fitting TRBD2. Germline CDR1 and CDR2: MGHRA and YSYEKL. This CDR3 has 14 residues. The V gene end was trimmed by 0 bases and the J gene end by 7 bases; junction bases not matched to a gene: 4. The CDR3 sequence: CASSQDGGGEEQYF. Written as DNA, the CDR3 is TGCGCCAGCAGCCAAGATGGCGGGGGGGAAGAGCAGTACTTC.

This clone has just a few counts. This sequence joins TRBV4-3 and TRBJ1-4, with D possibly matching TRBD1 (6 bases). Germline CDR1 LGHNA, CDR2 YSLEER. The germline V and J ends were trimmed by 4 bases and 2 bases, with 11 bases remaining between them. The CDR3 sequence is 15 residues long. The CDR3 reads CASSPQGTTNEKLFF. For the CDR3, the DNA is TGCGCCAGCAGCCCACAGGGAACGACTAATGAAAAACTGTTTTTT.

The chain couples TRBV5-1 to TRBJ2-1; TRBD2 matches at 10 bases. The CDR3 length is 15 residues. Per germline, CDR1 SGHRS and CDR2 YFSETQ. After removal of 1 base from V and 7 bases from J, the junction contained 5 bases not matched to a gene. The CDR3 DNA follows: TGCGCCAGCAGCTTGTCCAGCGGGGGGGCAAATGAGCAGTTCTTC. It is translated as CASSLSSGGANEQFF.

The chain employs TRBV27 and TRBJ2-2; possible D gene TRBD1, 5 bases. The germline gives CDR1 MNHEY, CDR2 SMNVEV (reference sequence). Trimming cost V 6 bases and J 4 bases, with 15 bases left between them. The CDR3 contains 15 residues. The CDR3, as DNA: TGTGCCAGCAGAAATTGGCAGGGTGTCACCGGGGAGCTGTTTTTT. Its translation: CASRNWQGVTGELFF.

CDR3 nucleotides: TGTGCCAGCAGTGAAGAGGCAGGGTTGGTGTCAAATGAGCAGTTCTTC. Translation gives CASSEEAGLVSNEQFF. V is TRBV2 and J is TRBJ2-1, with a tentative D call TRBD1 (5 bases). This CDR3 is built from 16 residues. Germline assignment: CDR1 SNHLY and CDR2 FYNNEI. Trimming shortened V by 1 base and J by 7 bases, and 17 bases separated the two germline ends.